Included here is one T cell receptor (beta chain) sequence, with context. Its matching antigen is unknown. Germline V lookup: CDR1 SGHRS, CDR2 YFSETQ. The CDR3 is 16 amino acids. Trimming cost V 0 bases and J 0 bases, with 11 bases left between them. The data originate from a study of shared clonotypes between healthy human individuals. Notes on the study in general: Shared clonotypes: about 5% naive CD4, approximately 3.4% naive CD8, about 2.5% memory CD4, 0.4% memory CD8. Generation probabilities were higher for clonotypes shared across all four sorted-subset donors than for unshared ones. Naive subsets, compared against memory subsets, generally had larger estimated richness values.

TCRdb keeps only in-frame clones here, not all; method: immunoSEQ multiplex PCR. The data contain approximately 2,300,000 clones, 80% to 95% of them singletons. The chain recombines TRBV5-1 with TRBJ2-3, with a tentative D call TRBD2 (6 bases). The sequence derives from a man younger than 35 in good health. Some clones in this sample may be carry-over from other donors' samples. Sequences were obtained from naive CD4+ T cells from PBMCs. Regarding subset: CD45RA+ positively selected. This chain's CDR3 is CASSLALAASTDTQYF. Here the CDR3 DNA reads TGCGCCAGCAGCTTGGCCTTAGCGGCTAGCACAGATACGCAGTATTTT.